Listed below are T cell receptor beta chains from one sample, sequenced in a study of T cells in Graves' hyperthyroidism and ophthalmopathy. TCRdb independently ran MiXCR on the multiplex PCR reads; one entry per CDR3 protein. The table includes about 300,000 distinct CDR3 sequences, about 19% detected once. The sequencing sample was made of blood. Receptors originate from a man in his forties or fifties with Graves' ophthalmopathy. Each CDR3 is given with its conserved first and last residue. The order of the fields is J gene, V gene, D gene, clone size, CDR3 DNA, CDR3 protein. The D gene is left open where the match is weak. Rows give clone size only sometimes, using once, few, many, or a class for an expanded clone.

J: TRBJ2-7
V: TRBV20-1
D: TRBD1
size: few
DNA: TGCAGTGCTAGGTCCCCCGGGACAGGGCCCTACGAGCAGTACTTC
CDR3: CSARSPGTGPYEQYF

J: TRBJ2-5
V: TRBV25-1
D: TRBD1
size: NA
DNA: TGTGCCAGCAGTGACCCCGGACAGGGACAGACCCAGTACTTC
CDR3: CASSDPGQGQTQYF

J: TRBJ2-1
V: TRBV6-2/TRBV6-3
D: NA
size: NA
DNA: TGTGGCAGCAGTTACGGGGCCTCACTACTTTTCAATGAGCAGTTCTTC
CDR3: CGSSYGASLLFNEQFF

J: TRBJ1-1
V: TRBV24-1
D: NA
size: NA
DNA: TGTGCCACCAGTGATCCTAACCGCGGGCACCCTGAAGCTTTCTTT
CDR3: CATSDPNRGHPEAFF

J: TRBJ1-5
V: TRBV18
D: NA
size: many
DNA: TGTGCCAGCTCGCTTGACAGTCACCTTAGCAATCAGCCCCAGCATTTT
CDR3: CASSLDSHLSNQPQHF

J: TRBJ2-3
V: TRBV6-1
D: NA
size: NA
DNA: TGTGCCAGCCGCACGGCCTTCGGCACAGATACGCAGTATTTT
CDR3: CASRTAFGTDTQYF

J: TRBJ2-1
V: TRBV13
D: NA
size: NA
DNA: TGTGCCAGCAGCGGTCGGGGCGTTGGGGGCAATGAGCAGTTCTTC
CDR3: CASSGRGVGGNEQFF

J: TRBJ2-1
V: TRBV28
D: NA
size: once
DNA: TGTGCCAGCACCTTGGGTCTGGCAGGGCCCTATGAGCAGTTCTTC
CDR3: CASTLGLAGPYEQFF

J: TRBJ2-3
V: TRBV10-2
D: TRBD2
size: NA
DNA: TGCGCCAGCTTAATTCAGCGGGACCTCGCCGATACGCAGTATTTT
CDR3: CASLIQRDLADTQYF

J: TRBJ2-4
V: TRBV6-1
D: TRBD2
size: NA
DNA: TGTGCCAGCCGGGGGGGGGGCGCCTTAGCCAAAAACATTCAGTACTTC
CDR3: CASRGGGALAKNIQYF

J: TRBJ2-5
V: TRBV7-2
D: TRBD2
size: NA
DNA: TGTGCCAGCCGAGATAGCGGGAGGGCCGGTGAGACCCAGTACTTC
CDR3: CASRDSGRAGETQYF

J: TRBJ1-1
V: TRBV10-1
D: NA
size: NA
DNA: TGCGCCAGCAGAGCGGGGCCGACGTCTGAAGCTTTCTTT
CDR3: CASRAGPTSEAFF

J: TRBJ1-1
V: TRBV5-4
D: NA
size: NA
DNA: TGTGCCAGCAGCCTCCTCCCGGGGGAGATGAACACTGAAGCTTTCTTT
CDR3: CASSLLPGEMNTEAFF

J: TRBJ2-1
V: TRBV19
D: NA
size: few
DNA: TGTGCCAGTAGTACGGGGGCGGGAGTTCAAAATGAGCAGTTCTTC
CDR3: CASSTGAGVQNEQFF

J: TRBJ2-1
V: TRBV11-2
D: NA
size: many
DNA: TGTGCCAGCAGCCCCGCGGTCCACAATGAGCAGTTCTTC
CDR3: CASSPAVHNEQFF

J: TRBJ2-3
V: TRBV27
D: NA
size: NA
DNA: TGTGCCAGCAGTTTGACCGTCGTGGACACAGATACGCAGTATTTT
CDR3: CASSLTVVDTDTQYF

J: TRBJ2-1
V: TRBV5-1
D: TRBD2
size: NA
DNA: TGTGCCAGCAGTGAACTAGCGGGAGGGAAGGGAGAGCAGTTCTTC
CDR3: CASSELAGGKGEQFF

J: TRBJ1-1
V: TRBV5-1
D: TRBD1
size: many
DNA: TGCGCCAGCAGACTGACAGGGACAGGTCGACCGAACACTGAAGCTTTCTTT
CDR3: CASRLTGTGRPNTEAFF

J: TRBJ2-3
V: TRBV19
D: TRBD1
size: NA
DNA: TGTGCCATCGGACAGGCGTTCACAGATACGCAGTATTTT
CDR3: CAIGQAFTDTQYF

J: TRBJ1-2
V: TRBV3-1
D: NA
size: many
DNA: TGTGCCAGCAGCCAAGCGGGGAAACCATATGGCTACACCTTC
CDR3: CASSQAGKPYGYTF

J: TRBJ2-1
V: TRBV14
D: NA
size: few
DNA: TGTGCCAGCAGCCAAGTTCGGGGACCCTACAATGAGCAGTTCTTC
CDR3: CASSQVRGPYNEQFF

J: TRBJ2-7
V: TRBV2
D: NA
size: many
DNA: TGTGCCAGCAGTGAAGCCCGGGGACGTCGCGACGAGCAGTACTTC
CDR3: CASSEARGRRDEQYF

J: TRBJ1-2
V: TRBV2
D: TRBD1
size: many
DNA: TGTGCCAGCAGTCGGGACAGAGCCTATGGCTACACCTTC
CDR3: CASSRDRAYGYTF

J: TRBJ2-7
V: TRBV28
D: TRBD2
size: many
DNA: TGTGCCAGCAGTTTAATAGCGGGAGGGCCAATCGAGCAGTACTTC
CDR3: CASSLIAGGPIEQYF

J: TRBJ2-5
V: TRBV5-6
D: TRBD1
size: few
DNA: TGTGCCAGCAGTGTACCGGGACAGGGCATGGAAGAGACCCAGTACTTC
CDR3: CASSVPGQGMEETQYF

J: TRBJ2-5
V: TRBV3-1
D: TRBD1
size: many
DNA: TGTGCCAGCAGCCATGGACAGGGCACGCCGGACTTC
CDR3: CASSHGQGTPDF

J: TRBJ2-3
V: TRBV7-9
D: TRBD2
size: many
DNA: TGTGCCAGCAGCTTTTCTAGCGGGATCACAGATACGCAGTATTTT
CDR3: CASSFSSGITDTQYF

J: TRBJ1-4
V: TRBV29-1
D: NA
size: NA
DNA: TGCAGCGTTCCCAGCTCCCTGGCTAATGAAAAACTGTTTTTT
CDR3: CSVPSSLANEKLFF

J: TRBJ2-1
V: TRBV28
D: TRBD1
size: many
DNA: TGTGCCAGCAGCCGGGGACAGCGTCCCTACAATGAGCAGTTCTTC
CDR3: CASSRGQRPYNEQFF

J: TRBJ2-1
V: TRBV3-1
D: NA
size: many
DNA: TGTGCCAGCAGCCTCTCCGTCGGGGCATCCTACAATGAGCAGTTCTTC
CDR3: CASSLSVGASYNEQFF

J: TRBJ2-1
V: TRBV2
D: TRBD2
size: many
DNA: TGTGCCAGCGCGGGACTAGCGGGACAGTATGAGCAGTTCTTC
CDR3: CASAGLAGQYEQFF

J: TRBJ2-1
V: TRBV7-3
D: TRBD2
size: many
DNA: TGTGCCAGCAGCTTAATAGGTGGGGGACTAGCGGGGCCCAATGAGCAGTTCTTC
CDR3: CASSLIGGGLAGPNEQFF

J: TRBJ2-2
V: TRBV11-2
D: NA
size: many
DNA: TGTGCCAGCAGCTTAGACCAACTAGTCGGAGTTACCGGGGAGCTGTTTTTT
CDR3: CASSLDQLVGVTGELFF

J: TRBJ2-1
V: TRBV18
D: NA
size: few
DNA: TGTGCCAGCTCACTAGCCGGGAGAGTCTACAATGAGCAGTTCTTC
CDR3: CASSLAGRVYNEQFF

J: TRBJ2-1
V: TRBV3-1
D: NA
size: many
DNA: TGTGCCAGCAGCCAAGGATGGTCGAACAATGAGCAGTTCTTC
CDR3: CASSQGWSNNEQFF

J: TRBJ1-2
V: TRBV2
D: TRBD1
size: few
DNA: TGTGCCAGCAGTGCCGGGACAGGGGTCTATGGCTACACCTTC
CDR3: CASSAGTGVYGYTF

J: TRBJ2-1
V: TRBV29-1
D: NA
size: NA
DNA: TGCAGCGTAAGATTGTGGGGAGAGAGTTCCTACAGTGAGCAGTTCTTC
CDR3: CSVRLWGESSYSEQFF

J: TRBJ2-3
V: TRBV20-1
D: TRBD2
size: NA
DNA: TGCAGTGCTTCACCCGGGACTAGCGCTAGAAGGGATACGCAGTATTTT
CDR3: CSASPGTSARRDTQYF

J: TRBJ2-7
V: TRBV5-6
D: TRBD1
size: NA
DNA: TGTGCCAGCAGCCGTGACAGGGGAAACTACGAGCAGTACTTC
CDR3: CASSRDRGNYEQYF

J: TRBJ2-1
V: TRBV19
D: NA
size: NA
DNA: TGTGCCAGTAGTATAGCCCTCCAGCGGAGAGAGAATGAGCAGTTCTTC
CDR3: CASSIALQRRENEQFF

J: TRBJ2-7
V: TRBV20-1
D: TRBD1
size: NA
DNA: TGCAGTGCGCACCTCCCCGGGACAGGCTCGTACGAGCAGTACTTC
CDR3: CSAHLPGTGSYEQYF

J: TRBJ1-4
V: TRBV7-9
D: NA
size: many
DNA: TGTGCCAGCAGAGGGACACCAACTAATGAAAAACTGTTTTTT
CDR3: CASRGTPTNEKLFF